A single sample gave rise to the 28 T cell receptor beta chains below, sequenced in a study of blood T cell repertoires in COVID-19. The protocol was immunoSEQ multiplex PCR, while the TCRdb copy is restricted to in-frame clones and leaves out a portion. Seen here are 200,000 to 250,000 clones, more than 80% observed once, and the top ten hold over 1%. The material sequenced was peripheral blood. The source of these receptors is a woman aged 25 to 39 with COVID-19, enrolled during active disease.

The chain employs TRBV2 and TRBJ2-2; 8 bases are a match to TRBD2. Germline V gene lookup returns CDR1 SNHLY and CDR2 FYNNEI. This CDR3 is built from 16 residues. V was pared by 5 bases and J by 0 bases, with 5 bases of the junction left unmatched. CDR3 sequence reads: CASSYSGSANTGELFF. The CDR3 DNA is TGTGCCAGCAGTTACAGCGGGAGTGCGAACACCGGGGAGCTGTTTTTT.

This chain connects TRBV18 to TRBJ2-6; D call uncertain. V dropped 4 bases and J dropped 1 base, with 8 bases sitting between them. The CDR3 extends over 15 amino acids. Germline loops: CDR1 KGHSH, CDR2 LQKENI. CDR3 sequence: CASSLVDSGANVLTF. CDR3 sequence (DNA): TGTGCCAGCTCACTGGTAGATTCTGGGGCCAACGTCCTGACTTTC.

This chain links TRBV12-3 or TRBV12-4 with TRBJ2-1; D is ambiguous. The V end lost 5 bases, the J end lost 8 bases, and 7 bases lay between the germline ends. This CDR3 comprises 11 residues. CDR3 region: CASSPDYEQFF. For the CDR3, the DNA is TGTGCCAGCAGTCCAGACTATGAGCAGTTCTTC.

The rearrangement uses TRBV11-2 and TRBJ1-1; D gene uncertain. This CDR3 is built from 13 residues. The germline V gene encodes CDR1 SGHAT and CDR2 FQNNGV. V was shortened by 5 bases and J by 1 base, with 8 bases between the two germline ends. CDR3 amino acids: CASSRTANTEAFF. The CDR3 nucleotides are TGTGCCAGCAGCCGAACTGCGAACACTGAAGCTTTCTTT.

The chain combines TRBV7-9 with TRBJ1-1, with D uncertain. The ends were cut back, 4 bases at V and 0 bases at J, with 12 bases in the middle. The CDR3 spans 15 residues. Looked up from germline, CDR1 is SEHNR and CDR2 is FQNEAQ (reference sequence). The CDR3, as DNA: TGTGCCAGCAGCTACGCTTGGGCGATGAACACTGAAGCTTTCTTT. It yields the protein CASSYAWAMNTEAFF.

CDR3 DNA sequence: TGTGCCAGTAACCCCCGGGGGAACACTGAAGCTTTCTTT. It specifies CASNPRGNTEAFF. The chain employs TRBV19 and TRBJ1-1, with D unresolved. CDR1 and CDR2 from the germline V gene are LNHDA and SQIVND (reference sequence). With 7 bases removed from V and 1 base from J, the gap between germline ends came to 10 bases. CDR3 length: 13 amino acids.

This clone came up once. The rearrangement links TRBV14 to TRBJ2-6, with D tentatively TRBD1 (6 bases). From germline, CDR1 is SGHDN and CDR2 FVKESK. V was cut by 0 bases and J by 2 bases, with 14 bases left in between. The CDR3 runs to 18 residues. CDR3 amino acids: CASSQDQGSITGANVLTF. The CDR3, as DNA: TGTGCCAGCAGCCAAGATCAGGGGTCTATTACTGGGGCCAACGTCCTGACTTTC.

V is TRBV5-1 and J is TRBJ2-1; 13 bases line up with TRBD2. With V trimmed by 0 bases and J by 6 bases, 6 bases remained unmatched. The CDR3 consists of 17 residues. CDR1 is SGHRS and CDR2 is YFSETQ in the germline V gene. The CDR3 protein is CASSLAGLAGVVNEQFF. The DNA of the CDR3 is TGCGCCAGCAGCTTGGCCGGACTAGCGGGAGTTGTCAATGAGCAGTTCTTC.

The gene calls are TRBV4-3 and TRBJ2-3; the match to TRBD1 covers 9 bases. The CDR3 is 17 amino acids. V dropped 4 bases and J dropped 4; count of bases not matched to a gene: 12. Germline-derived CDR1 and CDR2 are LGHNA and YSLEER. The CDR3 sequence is CASSPSGKDRGADTQYF. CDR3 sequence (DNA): TGCGCCAGCAGCCCCAGCGGAAAGGACAGGGGAGCAGATACGCAGTATTTT.

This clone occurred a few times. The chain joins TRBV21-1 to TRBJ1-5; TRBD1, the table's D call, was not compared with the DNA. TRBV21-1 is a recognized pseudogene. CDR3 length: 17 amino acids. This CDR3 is CASSNPRCGTENQPQHF. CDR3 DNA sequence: TGTGCCAGCAGCAACCCCCGGTGCGGGACAGAGAATCAGCCCCAGCATTTT.

In DNA, the CDR3 is TGTGCCAGCAGTTACGAACTGACAGGGCCCTACGAGCAGTACTTC. Amino acids: CASSYELTGPYEQYF. J is TRBJ2-7 and V is TRBV6-2 or TRBV6-3; TRBD1 agrees at 7 bases. This CDR3 region has 15 residues. Germline values: CDR1 MNHEY, CDR2 SVGEGT. V was pared by 2 bases and J by 2 bases, with 6 bases of the junction left unmatched.

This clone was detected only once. The CDR3 region is CASSPRWTGDNQETQYF. The CDR3 coding sequence is TGTGCCAGCTCACCTCGTTGGACAGGGGATAATCAAGAGACCCAGTACTTC. This chain joins TRBV18 and TRBJ2-5; 9 bases fit TRBD1. The CDR3 consists of 17 residues. Germline CDR1 reads KGHSH; CDR2 reads LQKENI. Unmatched junction bases numbered 10, after V lost 3 bases and J lost 2 bases.

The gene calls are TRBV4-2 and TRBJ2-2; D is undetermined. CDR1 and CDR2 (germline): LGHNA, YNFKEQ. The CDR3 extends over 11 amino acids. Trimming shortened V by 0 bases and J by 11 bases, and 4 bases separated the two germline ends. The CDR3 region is CASSQDSELFF. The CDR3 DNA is TGTGCCAGCAGCCAAGATAGTGAGCTGTTTTTT.

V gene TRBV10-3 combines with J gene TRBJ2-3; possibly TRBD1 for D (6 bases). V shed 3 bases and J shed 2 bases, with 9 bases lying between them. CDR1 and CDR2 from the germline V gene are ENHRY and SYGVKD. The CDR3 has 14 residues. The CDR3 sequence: CAISDWGLTDTQYF. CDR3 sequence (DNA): TGTGCCATCAGTGATTGGGGGCTCACAGATACGCAGTATTTT.

CDR3 sequence reads: CASSRTSGRGGWELFF. CDR3 in DNA: TGTGCCAGCAGTCGGACTAGCGGGAGGGGTGGCTGGGAGCTGTTTTTT. V is TRBV6-2 or TRBV6-3 and J is TRBJ2-2; 15 bases line up with TRBD2. The V gene end was trimmed by 5 bases and the J gene end by 9 bases; junction bases not matched to a gene: 7. The CDR3 has 16 residues. Per the germline V gene, CDR1 is MNHEY and CDR2 is SVGEGT.

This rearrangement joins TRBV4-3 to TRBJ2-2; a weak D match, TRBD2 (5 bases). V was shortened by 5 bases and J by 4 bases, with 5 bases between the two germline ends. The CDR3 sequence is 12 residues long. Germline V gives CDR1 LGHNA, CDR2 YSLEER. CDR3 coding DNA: TGCGCCAGCAGCGCGGGCACCGGGGAGCTGTTTTTT. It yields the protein CASSAGTGELFF.

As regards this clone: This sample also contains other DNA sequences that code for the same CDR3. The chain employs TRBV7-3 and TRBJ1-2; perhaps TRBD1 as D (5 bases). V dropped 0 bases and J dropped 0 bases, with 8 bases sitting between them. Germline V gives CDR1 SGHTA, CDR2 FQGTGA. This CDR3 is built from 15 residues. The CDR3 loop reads CASSLTGGPNYGYTF. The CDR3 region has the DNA TGTGCCAGCAGCTTAACCGGGGGACCTAACTATGGCTACACCTTC.

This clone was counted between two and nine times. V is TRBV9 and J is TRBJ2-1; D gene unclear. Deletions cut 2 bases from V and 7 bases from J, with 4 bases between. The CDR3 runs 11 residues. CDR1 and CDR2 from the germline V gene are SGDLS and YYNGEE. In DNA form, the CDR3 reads TGTGCCAGCAGCGTTGAGAATGAGCAGTTCTTC. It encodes CASSVENEQFF.

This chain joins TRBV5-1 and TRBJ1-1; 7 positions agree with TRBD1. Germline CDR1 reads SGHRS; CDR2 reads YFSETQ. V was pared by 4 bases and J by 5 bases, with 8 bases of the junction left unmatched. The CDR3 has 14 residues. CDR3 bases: TGCGCCAGCAGCAAAGACAGGGCGGGGACTGAAGCTTTCTTT. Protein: CASSKDRAGTEAFF.

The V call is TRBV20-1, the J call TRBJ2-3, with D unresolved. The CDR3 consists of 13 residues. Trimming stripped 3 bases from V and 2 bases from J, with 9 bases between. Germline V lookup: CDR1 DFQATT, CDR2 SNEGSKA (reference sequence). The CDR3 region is CSASSLSTDTQYF. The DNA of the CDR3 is TGCAGTGCTAGTTCTCTCTCCACAGATACGCAGTATTTT.

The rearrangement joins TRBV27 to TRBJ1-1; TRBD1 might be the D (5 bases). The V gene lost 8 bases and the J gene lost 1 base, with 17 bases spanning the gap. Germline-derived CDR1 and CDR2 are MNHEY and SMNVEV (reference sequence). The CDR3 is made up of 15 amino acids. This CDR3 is CASGRGVVGNTEAFF. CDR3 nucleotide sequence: TGTGCCAGCGGACGGGGGGTAGTCGGGAACACTGAAGCTTTCTTT.

The CDR3 DNA sequence: TGTGCCAGCAGCCTAGACGGGACAACTACCTACGAGCAGTACTTC. Residues: CASSLDGTTTYEQYF. The genes are TRBV3-1 (or the pseudogene TRBV3-2) and TRBJ2-7; D may be TRBD1 (6 bases). Trimming left V 4 bases short and J 2 bases short, with 15 bases between. The CDR3 has 15 residues. Germline CDR1 LGHDT, CDR2 YNNKEL (reference sequence).

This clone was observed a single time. The CDR3 DNA sequence: TGTGCCAGCAGCTCCTCCGCTAGAGAGCAAGAGACCCAGTACTTC. Protein: CASSSSAREQETQYF. The genes are TRBV7-8 and TRBJ2-5; no reliable D call. The V end was cut by 4 bases, the J end by 2 bases, with 14 bases between. The CDR3 covers 15 residues. Germline CDR1 and CDR2: SGHVS and FQNEAQ.

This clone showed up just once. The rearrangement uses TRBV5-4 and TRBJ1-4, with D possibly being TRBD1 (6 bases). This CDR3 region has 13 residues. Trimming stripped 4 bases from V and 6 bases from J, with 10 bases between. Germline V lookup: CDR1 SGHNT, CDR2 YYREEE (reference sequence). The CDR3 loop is CASSRGFDEKLFF. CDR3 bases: TGTGCCAGCAGCAGGGGGTTCGATGAAAAACTGTTTTTT.

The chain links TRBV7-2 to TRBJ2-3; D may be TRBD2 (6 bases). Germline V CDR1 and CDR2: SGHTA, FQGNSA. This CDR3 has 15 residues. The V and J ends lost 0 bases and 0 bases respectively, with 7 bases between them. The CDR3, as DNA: TGTGCCAGCAGCTTAGCGGGACTCAGCACAGATACGCAGTATTTT. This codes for CASSLAGLSTDTQYF.

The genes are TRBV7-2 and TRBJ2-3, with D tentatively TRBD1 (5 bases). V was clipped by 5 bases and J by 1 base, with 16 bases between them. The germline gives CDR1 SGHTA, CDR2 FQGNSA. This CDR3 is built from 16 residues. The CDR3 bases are TGTGCCAGCAGCGTACGAGGATCCAGGGGCACAGATACGCAGTATTTT. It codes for CASSVRGSRGTDTQYF. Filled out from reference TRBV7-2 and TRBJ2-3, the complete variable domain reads GAGVSQSPSNKVTEKGKDVELRCDPISGHTALYWYRQSLGQGLEFLIYFQGNSAPDKSGLPSDRFSAERTGGSVSTLTIQRTQQEDSAVYLCASSVRGSRGTDTQYFGPGTRLTVL.

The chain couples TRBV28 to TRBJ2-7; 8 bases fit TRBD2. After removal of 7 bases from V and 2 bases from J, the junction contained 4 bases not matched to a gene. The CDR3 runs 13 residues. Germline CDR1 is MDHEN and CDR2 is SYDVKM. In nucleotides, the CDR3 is TGTGCCAGCACAACGGGGGGGGCCTACGAGCAGTACTTC. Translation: CASTTGGAYEQYF.

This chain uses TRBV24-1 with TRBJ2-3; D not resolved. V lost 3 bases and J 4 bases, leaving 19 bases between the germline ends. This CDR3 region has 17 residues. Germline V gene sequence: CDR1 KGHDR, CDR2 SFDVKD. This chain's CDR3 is CATSDNSPARVADTQYF. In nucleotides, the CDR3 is TGTGCCACCAGTGATAACTCCCCAGCGAGAGTCGCAGATACGCAGTATTTT.